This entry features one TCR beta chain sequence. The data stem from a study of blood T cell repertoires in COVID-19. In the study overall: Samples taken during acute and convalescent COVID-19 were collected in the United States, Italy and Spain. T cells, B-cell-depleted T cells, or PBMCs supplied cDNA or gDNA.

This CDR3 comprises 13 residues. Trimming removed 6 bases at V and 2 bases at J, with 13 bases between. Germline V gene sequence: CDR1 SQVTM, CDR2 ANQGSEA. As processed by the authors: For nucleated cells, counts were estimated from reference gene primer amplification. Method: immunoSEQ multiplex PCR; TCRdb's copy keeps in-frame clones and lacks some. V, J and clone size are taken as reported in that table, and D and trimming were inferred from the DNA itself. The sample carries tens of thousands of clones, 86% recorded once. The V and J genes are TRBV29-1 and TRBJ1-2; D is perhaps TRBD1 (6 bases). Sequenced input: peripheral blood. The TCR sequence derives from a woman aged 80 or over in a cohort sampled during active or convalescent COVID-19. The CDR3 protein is CSVKTGTNYGYTF. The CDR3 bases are TGCAGCGTCAAGACAGGCACAAACTATGGCTACACCTTC. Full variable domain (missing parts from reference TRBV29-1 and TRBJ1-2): SAVISQKPSRDICQRGTSLTIQCQVDSQVTMMFWYRQQPGQSLTLIATANQGSEATYESGFVIDKFPISRPNLTFSTLTVSNMSPEDSSIYLCSVKTGTNYGYTFGSGTRLTVV.